Below, 15 T cell receptor beta chains from the same sample are listed, as sequenced in a study of chemoradiotherapy in HPV16-positive cancers. Profiled with immunoSEQ multiplex PCR; TCRdb holds only in-frame clones, not every one. The profile shows about 7,400 clones, under 80% of them singletons. Sequencing used tumor tissue, obtained from a patient who underwent chemoradiotherapy. These receptors originate from a human donor with HPV-associated anogenital cancer.

CDR3 coding DNA: TGTGCCAGCAGTTTGCGGGAAGGAGAGACCCAGTACTTC. It codes for CASSLREGETQYF. This chain joins TRBV27 and TRBJ2-5; a weak D match, TRBD2 (6 bases). Per germline, CDR1 MNHEY and CDR2 SMNVEV (reference sequence). V lost 3 bases and J 4 bases, leaving 9 bases between the germline ends. This CDR3 is 13 amino acids long.

The chain has TRBV4-1 and TRBJ2-7, with TRBD1 matching over 12 bases. This CDR3 has 18 residues. Trimming cost V 3 bases and J 6 bases; bases outside gene matches: 15. The V gene's germline CDR1 is MGHRA and CDR2 YSYEKL. The CDR3 protein is CASSHPIIPGQGAREQYF. CDR3 coding DNA: TGCGCCAGCAGCCACCCCATAATCCCGGGACAGGGGGCCCGCGAGCAGTACTTC.

The J gene is TRBJ2-5, the V gene TRBV27; D is unclear. CDR3 length equals 16 residues. The V and J ends lost 3 bases and 0 bases respectively, with 14 bases between them. Per the germline V gene, CDR1 is MNHEY and CDR2 is SMNVEV (reference sequence). In nucleotides, the CDR3 is TGTGCCAGCAGTTTTCAACCCCGGAACAACCAAGAGACCCAGTACTTC. Amino acids: CASSFQPRNNQETQYF.

The DNA for the CDR3 is TGTGCCACCCGACGGGTAGGGGATACGCAGTATTTT. Protein product: CATRRVGDTQYF. The V and J genes are TRBV19 and TRBJ2-3; no reliable D call. Germline V gene lookup returns CDR1 LNHDA and CDR2 SQIVND (reference sequence). The CDR3 spans 12 residues. V dropped 10 bases and J dropped 6 bases, with 14 bases sitting between them.

This chain joins TRBV18 and TRBJ2-1; 8 bases agree with TRBD1. Trimming removed 6 bases from V and 9 bases from J; junction bases left unmatched: 7. Germline lookup yields CDR1 KGHSH and CDR2 LQKENI. This CDR3 has 13 amino acids. This chain's CDR3 is CASSQGAHGEQFF. The DNA for the CDR3 is TGTGCCAGCTCGCAGGGGGCGCACGGTGAGCAGTTCTTC.

This clone was observed a few times. This chain connects TRBV6-6 to TRBJ2-3; D uncertain. In germline, CDR1 is MNHNY, CDR2 SVGAGI (reference sequence). V lost 10 bases to trimming and J lost 5 bases, with 7 bases between them. This CDR3 is built from 10 residues. The CDR3 DNA reads TGTGCCACCTTAGGAGATACGCAGTATTTT. Translation: CATLGDTQYF.

The chain has TRBV29-1 and TRBJ2-3; 9 nucleotides align to TRBD1. CDR1 SQVTM and CDR2 ANQGSEA come from the germline V gene. Trimming at V came to 7 bases and at J to 2 bases, leaving 4 bases not matched to a gene. The CDR3 spans 13 residues. CDR3 loop: CSGDRGFTDTQYF. DNA for the CDR3: TGCAGCGGTGACAGGGGGTTCACAGATACGCAGTATTTT.

The gene calls are TRBV27 and TRBJ2-1; maybe TRBD1 (6 bases). The V end was cut by 5 bases, the J end by 5 bases, with 16 bases between. The CDR3 is 15 residues long. The germline CDR1 and CDR2 sequences are MNHEY and SMNVEV (reference sequence). The CDR3 sequence is CASSSYRVHDNEQFF. DNA of the CDR3: TGTGCCAGCAGTAGCTACAGGGTCCACGACAATGAGCAGTTCTTC.

This chain connects TRBV30 to TRBJ2-1, with 9 bases lining up with TRBD2. V gave up 4 bases and J gave up 7 bases; unmatched junction bases: 17. CDR3 length equals 17 residues. The germline CDR1 and CDR2 sequences are GTSNPN and SVGIG (reference sequence). The chain's CDR3 is CAWIDTRPAGGANEQFF. The CDR3 coding sequence is TGTGCCTGGATCGATACACGCCCCGCGGGGGGGGCGAATGAGCAGTTCTTC.

This clone was seen just once. The CDR3 protein is CASSSSWDSTYEQYF. CDR3 nucleotide sequence: TGTGCCAGCAGCTCCTCCTGGGACAGTACCTACGAGCAGTACTTC. The V and J genes are TRBV6-6 and TRBJ2-7; 7 bases agree with TRBD1. Germline assignment: CDR1 MNHNY and CDR2 SVGAGI (reference sequence). There are 15 residues in the CDR3. With 6 bases clipped from V and 2 bases from J, the junction kept 10 bases outside the gene matches.

The CDR3 reads CASSEGKGNSPLHF. CDR3 DNA: TGTGCCAGCAGTGAAGGGAAAGGCAATTCACCCCTCCACTTT. This chain uses TRBV25-1 with TRBJ1-6; D unresolved. The CDR3 runs 14 residues. Looked up from germline, CDR1 is MGHDK and CDR2 is SYGVNS. Trimming shortened V by 2 bases and J by 7 bases, and 9 bases separated the two germline ends.

This chain uses TRBV7-3 with TRBJ1-1; TRBD1 matches at 7 bases. The CDR3 sequence is 13 residues long. V lost 2 bases to trimming and J lost 3 bases; unmatched junction nucleotides: 0. The V gene's germline CDR1 is SGHTA and CDR2 FQGTGA. DNA for the CDR3: TGTGCCAGCAGCTTACAGGGGGACACTGAAGCTTTCTTT. It is translated as CASSLQGDTEAFF.

The rearrangement links TRBV7-2 to TRBJ1-5, with unresolved D. The germline CDR1 and CDR2 sequences are SGHTA and FQGNSA. V was trimmed by 3 bases and J by 7 bases, leaving 7 bases between them. The CDR3 length is 12 residues. The CDR3 is CASSFYGQPQHF. Written as DNA, the CDR3 is TGTGCCAGCAGCTTCTACGGACAGCCCCAGCATTTT.

The chain is built from TRBV4-1 and TRBJ1-5; D not resolved. Germline V CDR1 and CDR2: MGHRA, YSYEKL. Trimming cost V 1 base and J 7 bases, with 14 bases left between them. This CDR3 is built from 15 residues. In DNA, the CDR3 is TGCGCCAGCAGCCAAGTGGTAAGGGCGGGACAGCCCCAGCATTTT. This codes for CASSQVVRAGQPQHF.

The chain links TRBV2 to TRBJ2-4; D gene ambiguous. The length of the CDR3 is 12 residues. From germline, CDR1 is SNHLY and CDR2 FYNNEI. V shed 4 bases and J shed 4 bases, with 5 bases lying between them. The CDR3 sequence: CASSGQKNIQYF. CDR3 nucleotide sequence: TGTGCCAGCAGTGGGCAGAAAAACATTCAGTACTTC.